The 21 T cell receptor beta chains reported below all come from one sample, sequenced in a study of cytomegalovirus exposure and HLA in healthy donors. Generated by immunoSEQ multiplex PCR, the TCRdb table keeps only in-frame clones and is missing some. The sample records about 220,000 clones, 75% to 95% being singletons. Input material: PBMCs. These receptors all come from a woman between 18 and 29 years old in good health and CMV-seronegative.

The chain recombines TRBV2 with TRBJ2-5, with 8 bases that match TRBD1. V lost 5 bases to trimming and J lost 4 bases; unmatched junction nucleotides: 9. The germline CDR1 and CDR2 sequences are SNHLY and FYNNEI. CDR3 length equals 15 residues. The CDR3 is CASSRTGTVVETQYF. CDR3 sequence (DNA): TGTGCCAGCAGTCGGACAGGGACGGTCGTAGAGACCCAGTACTTC.

The J gene is TRBJ1-3, the V gene TRBV15; D uncertain. In germline, CDR1 is LNHNV, CDR2 YYDKDF (reference sequence). V was clipped by 3 bases and J by 0 bases, with 9 bases between them. This CDR3 spans 15 amino acids. The CDR3 coding sequence is TGTGCCACCAGCAGTCGACTCTTCTCTGGAAACACCATATATTTT. Protein sequence: CATSSRLFSGNTIYF.

V usage is TRBV20-1 and J usage is TRBJ2-7, with TRBD2 as a possible D gene (5 bases). The CDR3 sequence is 11 residues long. Germline CDR1 is DFQATT and CDR2 is SNEGSKA (reference sequence). The CDR3 here is CAGRAVVEQYF. The CDR3 nucleotides read TGCGCCGGGCGGGCTGTCGTCGAGCAGTACTTC.

This clone was recorded only once. The chain links TRBV5-1 to TRBJ2-7, with D maybe TRBD2 (5 bases). CDR3 length equals 13 residues. The germline CDR1 and CDR2 sequences are SGHRS and YFSETQ. Trimming removed 4 bases from V and 2 bases from J, with 10 bases in between. The CDR3 region has the DNA TGCGCCAGCAGCCCGGACTCGCCCTACGAGCAGTACTTC. It encodes CASSPDSPYEQYF.

The CDR3 here is CASSYGPSPGNEQFF. The CDR3 region has the DNA TGTGCCAGCAGTTACGGGCCCTCCCCAGGAAATGAGCAGTTCTTC. The chain has TRBV6-5 and TRBJ2-1, with unresolved D. Trimming took off 2 bases at V and 7 bases at J, with 15 bases between the two ends. The CDR3 contains 15 residues. Looked up from germline, CDR1 is MNHEY and CDR2 is SVGAGI.

This clone came up once. The chain uses TRBV19 and TRBJ2-7, with 9 positions matching TRBD2. J lost 2 bases, V lost 3 bases, and 2 bases had no gene match. Germline V gene lookup returns CDR1 LNHDA and CDR2 SQIVND (reference sequence). This CDR3 has 14 residues. CDR3 sequence (DNA): TGTGCCAGTAGTATGGCGGGAGGGCCCTACGAGCAGTACTTC. Translation gives CASSMAGGPYEQYF.

The CDR3 spells CATHRDRNSGNTIYF. DNA of the CDR3: TGTGCCACCCACAGGGACAGGAACTCTGGAAACACCATATATTTT. The chain links TRBV28 to TRBJ1-3; 8 bases are a match to TRBD1. This CDR3 comprises 15 residues. J lost 0 bases, V lost 10 bases, and 8 bases had no gene match. Per germline, CDR1 MDHEN and CDR2 SYDVKM.

J is TRBJ2-2 and V is TRBV5-1; D not certain. V was cut by 0 bases and J by 6 bases, with 12 bases left in between. The CDR3 totals 15 residues. CDR1 and CDR2 from the germline V gene are SGHRS and YFSETQ. This CDR3 reads CASSLALGGSGELFF. As DNA, the CDR3 is TGCGCCAGCAGCTTGGCGCTAGGTGGCTCCGGGGAGCTGTTTTTT.

The V and J genes are TRBV5-1 and TRBJ2-1; D uncertain. Trimming shortened V by 4 bases and J by 10 bases, and 21 bases separated the two germline ends. Germline V CDR1 and CDR2: SGHRS, YFSETQ. The CDR3 runs 15 residues. CDR3 sequence reads: CASSPLDPQISEQFF. The DNA of the CDR3 is TGCGCCAGCAGCCCGCTGGATCCACAGATCAGCGAGCAGTTCTTC.

The chain recombines TRBV27 with TRBJ1-6; D is unresolved. CDR1 is MNHEY, CDR2 SMNVEV, per germline (reference sequence). V was shortened by 8 bases and J by 7 bases, with 15 bases between the two germline ends. This CDR3 region has 14 residues. The CDR3 reads CASSFDSGNSPLHF. In DNA, the CDR3 is TGTGCCAGCTCCTTTGACTCGGGGAATTCACCCCTCCACTTT.

This clone has just one count. The chain is built from TRBV27 and TRBJ2-7; D is possibly TRBD2 (5 bases). The CDR3 consists of 16 residues. Germline loops: CDR1 MNHEY, CDR2 SMNVEV (reference sequence). V was clipped by 0 bases and J by 2 bases, with 14 bases between them. DNA of the CDR3: TGTGCCAGCAGTTTATCGCGTGGAGGAGTCACCTACGAGCAGTACTTC. Amino acid sequence: CASSLSRGGVTYEQYF.

V and J are TRBV5-1 and TRBJ2-3, with D perhaps matching TRBD1 (6 bases). Germline assignment: CDR1 SGHRS and CDR2 YFSETQ. This CDR3 spans 15 amino acids. V was trimmed by 3 bases and J by 3 bases, leaving 14 bases between them. CDR3 sequence reads: CASSSEQGRTDTQYF. Written as DNA, the CDR3 is TGCGCCAGCAGCTCGGAACAGGGTAGGACAGATACGCAGTATTTT.

This sequence joins TRBV5-6 and TRBJ2-1; possible D gene TRBD1, 5 bases. Per germline, CDR1 SGHDT and CDR2 YYEEEE. This CDR3 is 15 amino acids long. Trimming removed 4 bases at V and 2 bases at J, with 13 bases between. The CDR3 protein is CASSQGAAPYNEQFF. The CDR3 bases are TGTGCCAGCAGCCAGGGTGCCGCCCCCTACAATGAGCAGTTCTTC.

The rearrangement links TRBV29-1 to TRBJ1-2; 9 positions agree with TRBD1. This CDR3 contains 13 residues. Germline V gives CDR1 SQVTM, CDR2 ANQGSEA. Losses at the gene ends were 4 bases for V and 2 bases for J; bases not matched to a gene: 2. The DNA of the CDR3 is TGCAGCGTTGGAGGACAGGGGAACTATGGCTACACCTTC. Encoded protein: CSVGGQGNYGYTF.

The rearrangement joins TRBV6-1 to TRBJ2-3; D call uncertain. The CDR3 contains 13 residues. CDR1 and CDR2 (germline): MNHNS, SASEGT. Between the trimmed V and J ends, which lost 1 base and 7 bases, there was a span of 9 bases. The CDR3 loop is CASSEGPRNTQYF. For the CDR3, the DNA is TGTGCCAGCAGTGAAGGGCCTAGGAATACGCAGTATTTT.

The chain uses TRBV28 and TRBJ2-7; TRBD2 is a possible D gene (6 bases). Germline assignment: CDR1 MDHEN and CDR2 SYDVKM. The CDR3 has 15 amino acids. V was cut by 10 bases and J by 4 bases, with 23 bases left in between. The CDR3, as DNA: TGTGCCACTTCACCAGGCGGGGCATACGCGTACGAGCAGTACTTC. It is translated as CATSPGGAYAYEQYF. Full variable domain (rest looked up from reference TRBV28 and TRBJ2-7): DVKVTQSSRYLVKRTGEKVFLECVQDMDHENMFWYRQDPGLGLRLIYFSYDVKMKEKGDIPEGYSVSREKKERFSLILESASTNQTSMYLCATSPGGAYAYEQYFGPGTRLTVT.

This chain connects TRBV5-1 to TRBJ1-4, with 8 bases lining up with TRBD1. This CDR3 comprises 13 residues. The ends lost 3 bases at V and 8 bases at J; junction bases unmatched: 3. CDR1 and CDR2 from the germline V gene are SGHRS and YFSETQ. The CDR3 loop is CASSSTGVEKLFF. The CDR3 DNA is TGCGCCAGCAGCTCGACAGGGGTGGAAAAACTGTTTTTT.

J is TRBJ2-2 and V is TRBV6-1; TRBD2 matches 7 bases. With 3 bases clipped from V and 1 base from J, the junction kept 5 bases outside the gene matches. CDR1 is MNHNS, CDR2 SASEGT, per germline. This CDR3 is built from 16 residues. The CDR3 coding sequence is TGTGCCAGCAGTGACATTAGCGGGCGGAACACCGGGGAGCTGTTTTTT. It specifies CASSDISGRNTGELFF.

Remarks on this clone: Germline is not matched at one junction end, which may reflect a read error. The chain uses TRBV7-7 and TRBJ1-1, with 7 bases aligning to TRBD1. There are 17 residues in the CDR3. CDR1 and CDR2 (germline): SSHAT, FNYEAQ (reference sequence). CDR3 amino acids: CASSHHGDRALDTEAFF. The DNA for the CDR3 is TGTGCTAGCAGCCACCATGGCGACAGGGCCCTTGATACTGAAGCTTTCTTT.

The chain carries TRBV7-9 and TRBJ2-5, with D possibly TRBD2 on 5 matching bases. Germline CDR1 is SEHNR and CDR2 is FQNEAQ (reference sequence). The CDR3 is 12 amino acids. V was shortened by 7 bases and J by 7 bases, with 13 bases between the two germline ends. CDR3 sequence reads: CASTLGRGTQYF. CDR3 sequence (DNA): TGTGCCAGCACACTAGGGAGAGGGACCCAGTACTTC.

This chain connects TRBV30 to TRBJ1-2; tentatively, D is TRBD1 (6 bases). This CDR3 contains 13 residues. Germline CDR1 GTSNPN, CDR2 SVGIG (reference sequence). Trimming cost V 1 base and J 5 bases, with 11 bases left between them. CDR3 DNA: TGTGCCTGGAGTGGACAGGACTGGTATGGCTACACCTTC. Translated: CAWSGQDWYGYTF.